This entry is about one T cell receptor beta chain. With each sample, at least 5 micrograms of total RNA were extracted. Next came a second PCR, run for about 7 to 12 cycles, which used a sample-barcoded 5' primer along with a J-beta primer mix. Unique molecular identifiers of 12 random nucleotides labeled each cDNA. MiXCR, applied by TCRdb to the 5' RACE reads, yields one record per CDR3 protein. The sample holds about 800,000 distinct CDR3 sequences; around 25% are singletons and the top ten take roughly 3.8%. The record originates from a study of blood T cells in healthy people across ages. The sample was also reused in another study, on T cells of mothers and their children. That source reports: The yield was over 9 million TCR beta CDR3 reads from each mother and around 2.9 million from each child.

Sequencing used blood. This receptor was identified in a boy younger than 18 in good health.

CDR3: CASSQGIAGGMETQYF. The CDR3 DNA reads as TGTGCCAGCAGCCAAGGGATAGCGGGGGGTATGGAGACCCAGTACTTC. The chain has TRBV4-2 and TRBJ2-5; TRBD2 matches 10 bases. The CDR3 runs to 16 residues. The trim removed 1 base at V and 5 bases at J, leaving 7 bases unmatched. CDR1 is LGHNA and CDR2 is YNFKEQ in the germline V gene.